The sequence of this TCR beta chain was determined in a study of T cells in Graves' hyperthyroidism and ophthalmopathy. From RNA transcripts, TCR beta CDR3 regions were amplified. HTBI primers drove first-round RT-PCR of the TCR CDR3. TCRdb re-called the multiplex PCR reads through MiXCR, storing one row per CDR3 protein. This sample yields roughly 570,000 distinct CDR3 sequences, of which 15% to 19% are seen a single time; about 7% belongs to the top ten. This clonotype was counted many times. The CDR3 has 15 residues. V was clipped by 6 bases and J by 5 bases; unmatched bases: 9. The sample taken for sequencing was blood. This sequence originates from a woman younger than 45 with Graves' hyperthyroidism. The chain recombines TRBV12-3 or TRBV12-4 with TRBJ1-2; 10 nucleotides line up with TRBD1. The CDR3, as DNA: TGTGCCAGCAGGAGAGAAGGGACAGGGGTATATGGCTACACCTTC. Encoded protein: CASRREGTGVYGYTF.